This T cell receptor (beta chain) was captured by sequencing in a study of T-cell memory formation after mild COVID-19. This clonotype was detected many times. The CDR3 length is 16 residues. Germline lookup yields CDR1 SGHVS and CDR2 FNYEAQ. Losses at the gene ends were 5 bases for V and 5 bases for J; bases not matched to a gene: 11. TCRdb re-called the 5' RACE reads with MiXCR, one entry per CDR3 protein. Of approximately 210,000 distinct CDR3 sequences in the sample, around 25% were seen once. The clonotype was recovered from an adult woman who had mild COVID-19 (a few samples of this study predate the infection). Cell type and time point are not known. This chain links TRBV7-6 with TRBJ2-1; 8 nucleotides line up with TRBD2. Sample: PBMCs or a T cell subset sorted from them (not recorded which). CDR3 amino acids: CASSPASGRTHNEQFF. The CDR3 DNA follows: TGTGCCAGCAGCCCAGCGAGCGGGAGAACCCACAATGAGCAGTTCTTC.